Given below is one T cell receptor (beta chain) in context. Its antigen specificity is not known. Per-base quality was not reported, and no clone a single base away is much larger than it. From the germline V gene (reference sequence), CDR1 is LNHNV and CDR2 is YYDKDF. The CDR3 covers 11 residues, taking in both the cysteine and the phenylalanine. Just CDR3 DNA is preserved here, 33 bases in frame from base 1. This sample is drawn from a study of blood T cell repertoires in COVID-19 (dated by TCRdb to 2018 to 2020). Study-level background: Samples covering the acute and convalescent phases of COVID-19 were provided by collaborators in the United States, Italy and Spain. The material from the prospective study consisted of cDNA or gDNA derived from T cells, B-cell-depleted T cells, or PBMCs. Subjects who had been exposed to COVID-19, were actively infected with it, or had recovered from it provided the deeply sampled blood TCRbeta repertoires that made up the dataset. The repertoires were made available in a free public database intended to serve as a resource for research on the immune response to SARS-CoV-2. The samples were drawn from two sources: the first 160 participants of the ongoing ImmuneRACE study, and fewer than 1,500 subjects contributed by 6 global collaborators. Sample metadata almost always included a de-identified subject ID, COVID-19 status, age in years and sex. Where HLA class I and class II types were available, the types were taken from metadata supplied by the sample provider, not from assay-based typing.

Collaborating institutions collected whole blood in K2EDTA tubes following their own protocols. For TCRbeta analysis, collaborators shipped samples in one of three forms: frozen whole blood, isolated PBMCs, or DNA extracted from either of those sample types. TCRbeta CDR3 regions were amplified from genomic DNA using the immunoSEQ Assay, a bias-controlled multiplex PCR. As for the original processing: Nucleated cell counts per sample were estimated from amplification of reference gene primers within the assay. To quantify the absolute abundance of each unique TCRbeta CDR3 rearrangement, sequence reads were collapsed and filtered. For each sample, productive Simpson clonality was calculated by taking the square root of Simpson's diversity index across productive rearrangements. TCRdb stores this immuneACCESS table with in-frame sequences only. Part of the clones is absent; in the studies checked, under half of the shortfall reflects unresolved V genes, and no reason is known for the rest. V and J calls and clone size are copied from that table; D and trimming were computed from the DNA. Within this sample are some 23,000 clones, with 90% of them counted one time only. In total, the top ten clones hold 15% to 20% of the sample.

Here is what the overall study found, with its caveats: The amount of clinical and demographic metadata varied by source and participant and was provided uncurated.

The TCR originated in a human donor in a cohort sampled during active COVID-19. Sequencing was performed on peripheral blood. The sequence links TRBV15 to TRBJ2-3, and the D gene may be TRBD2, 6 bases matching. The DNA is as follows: TGTGCGGGGGGAGACACAGATACGCAGTATTTT. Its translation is CAGGDTDTQYF.